This T cell receptor (beta chain) came from a study of T cell repertoires in cytomegalovirus infection. Overall study context: Indications came from public TCR beta signatures; they pointed to CMV infection and to a matching HLA type.

TCRdb reprocessed the reads via MiXCR and lists one record per CDR3 protein. This sample yields fewer than 300,000 distinct CDR3 sequences, of which 20% to 30% are seen a single time; more than 11% belongs to the top ten. Per the germline V gene, CDR1 is MGHDK and CDR2 is SYGVNS. V was clipped by 2 bases and J by 0 bases, with 5 bases between them. The CDR3 runs to 15 residues. This clonotype was counted at least ten times. The antigen remains undetermined. Study-level results: HLA-C-restricted CMV-specific TCR beta clonotypes were dominant in the ex vivo response.

This receptor was taken from a human donor in good health (CMV status not recorded). Some clones in this sample may be carry-over from other donors' samples. The sample was PBMCs. The rearrangement joins TRBV25-1 to TRBJ2-6, with D unresolved. The CDR3 nucleotides read TGTGCCAGCAGTGAAAGAGGCTCTGGGGCCAACGTCCTGACTTTC. It is translated as CASSERGSGANVLTF.